The present entry profiles one T cell receptor beta chain with its context. The sample originates from a study of OX40 agonist ivuxolimab in advanced cancers. Study information: Patients in dose escalation had liver, melanoma, kidney or head and neck cancers. A history of anti-PD-1, anti-PD-L1 or anti-CTLA-4 therapy was acceptable, and 40% to 45% had some.

This CDR3 has 15 residues. V was trimmed by 6 bases and J by 1 base, leaving 12 bases between them. Germline values: CDR1 LNHDA, CDR2 SQIVND (reference sequence). Clones were sequenced by immunoSEQ multiplex PCR, and TCRdb holds only the in-frame ones, with some missing. The sample has approximately 49,000 clones; around 85% are singletons. V gene TRBV19 combines with J gene TRBJ2-2; D unclear. The sequencing used CD4+ or CD8+ T cells sorted from blood, collected in a trial of the OX40 agonist ivuxolimab. The source is an adult with an advanced solid tumor such as melanoma, head and neck, liver or kidney cancer. Here the CDR3 DNA reads TGTGCCAGTAGGGGTCCCCCGTTGAACACCGGGGAGCTGTTTTTT. Amino acid sequence: CASRGPPLNTGELFF.